This T cell receptor (beta chain) was recovered during a study of cytomegalovirus exposure and HLA in healthy donors. General study findings and limits: Presence/absence analyses took donor sequencing depth as roughly uniform. Likely technical artifact: a cluster of highly shared sequence variants.

The PCR made use of 60 Vbeta and 13 Jbeta primers. The assay was immunoSEQ multiplex PCR, and TCRdb's table has in-frame clones only and misses some. Of about 160,000 clones listed, approximately 86% are singletons. This clone was detected a few times. Its antigen is undetermined. The TCR comes from a woman aged 18-29 years in good health and CMV-seronegative. Input material: PBMCs.

The chain's CDR3 is CASSIVPVSGKLFF. CDR3 sequence (DNA): TGTGCCAGTAGTATAGTGCCAGTGTCGGGAAAACTGTTTTTT. This chain links TRBV19 with TRBJ1-4; D gene ambiguous. The germline V and J ends were trimmed by 1 base and 10 bases, with 13 bases remaining between them. Germline-derived CDR1 and CDR2 are LNHDA and SQIVND (reference sequence). This CDR3 has 14 amino acids.